These 27 T cell receptor beta chains originate from one sample sequenced in a study of T cell repertoires in ileal Crohn's disease. Time point reported: neoterminal ileum biopsy at postoperative endoscopy, about 6 months after surgery. Sequencing was performed with immunoSEQ multiplex PCR; in TCRdb, only in-frame clones are kept and a portion is missing. The sample has roughly 4,100 clones, 78% seen once. Input material: ileal tissue. Receptors were obtained from an adult with Crohn's disease.

The chain uses TRBV5-4 and TRBJ1-3; a possible D gene is TRBD1 (6 bases). CDR1 is SGHNT and CDR2 is YYREEE in the germline V gene (reference sequence). Trimming took off 5 bases at V and 4 bases at J, with 16 bases between the two ends. This CDR3 spans 15 amino acids. This chain's CDR3 is CASSSPGVRGNTIYF. Written as DNA, the CDR3 is TGTGCCAGCAGTTCTCCAGGGGTAAGAGGAAACACCATATATTTT.

The chain uses TRBV7-5 and TRBJ1-2; the D call in the table, TRBD1, was not verified against the DNA. TRBV7-5 is listed as a pseudogene. The CDR3 covers 16 residues. DNA of the CDR3: TGTGCCAGCAGACTTATACAGGGTCCCCAGCCCTATGGCTACACCTTC. This encodes CASRLIQGPQPYGYTF.

CDR3 residues: CASSIEAQGGFSYNEQFF. The CDR3 DNA reads as TGTGCCAGTAGTATAGAAGCACAGGGGGGCTTCTCCTACAATGAGCAGTTCTTC. The chain employs TRBV19 and TRBJ2-1, with 8 bases matching TRBD1. Looked up from germline, CDR1 is LNHDA and CDR2 is SQIVND (reference sequence). V dropped 0 bases and J dropped 0; count of bases not matched to a gene: 7. CDR3 length: 18 amino acids.

J is TRBJ2-7 and V is TRBV6-1; 7 bases align to TRBD1. CDR1 and CDR2 from the germline V gene are MNHNS and SASEGT. The CDR3 spans 13 residues. V gave up 7 bases and J gave up 8 bases; unmatched junction bases: 11. The CDR3: CASTLGQEGKQYF. CDR3 coding DNA: TGTGCCAGCACCCTAGGACAGGAAGGAAAGCAGTACTTC.

The chain employs TRBV9 and TRBJ1-5; 7 bases fit TRBD1. The J segment lost 7 bases and the V segment lost 4 bases, leaving 8 bases of the junction unmatched. Germline V lookup: CDR1 SGDLS, CDR2 YYNGEE. This CDR3 comprises 14 residues. CDR3 sequence reads: CASSPFVGGQPQHF. CDR3 DNA sequence: TGTGCCAGCAGCCCCTTCGTAGGGGGCCAGCCCCAGCATTTT.

The J gene is TRBJ2-1, the V gene TRBV27, with TRBD2 as a possible D gene (6 bases). V was trimmed by 5 bases and J by 7 bases, leaving 18 bases between them. Germline-derived CDR1 and CDR2 are MNHEY and SMNVEV (reference sequence). The CDR3 consists of 15 residues. The DNA of the CDR3 is TGTGCCAGCAGTATCTACCCGACTAGTAGGAATGAGCAGTTCTTC. This translates into CASSIYPTSRNEQFF.

V is TRBV4-3 and J is TRBJ2-5; unclear D gene. The DNA end is more similar to TRBJ2-7, so the J call may be wrong. This CDR3 contains 14 residues. Germline lookup yields CDR1 LGHNA and CDR2 YSLEER. The CDR3, as DNA: TGCGCCAGCAGCCAAGGAAGGGACTCCTACGAGCAGTACTTC. Protein sequence: CASSQGRDSYEQYF.

J is TRBJ2-3 and V is TRBV27; D is ambiguous. The germline CDR1 and CDR2 sequences are MNHEY and SMNVEV (reference sequence). With 6 bases removed from V and 1 base from J, the gap between germline ends came to 8 bases. The CDR3 has 13 residues. This CDR3 is CASSQLGTDTQYF. In nucleotides, the CDR3 is TGTGCCAGCAGCCAACTGGGCACAGATACGCAGTATTTT.

Within the sample, this clone is large. This chain links TRBV7-9 with TRBJ1-4; D perhaps matches TRBD1 (5 bases). V was trimmed by 5 bases and J by 3 bases, leaving 13 bases between them. The CDR3 runs to 15 residues. Germline CDR1 is SEHNR and CDR2 is FQNEAQ (reference sequence). The CDR3 DNA sequence: TGTGCCAGCAGCCCGCAGGGCCGGGCTAATGAAAAACTGTTTTTT. This encodes CASSPQGRANEKLFF. Based on the CDR3 plus reference TRBV7-9 and TRBJ1-4, the full variable domain is DTGVSQNPRHKITKRGQNVTFRCDPISEHNRLYWYRQTLGQGPEFLTYFQNEAQLEKSRLLSDRFSAERPKGSFSTLEIQRTEQGDSAMYLCASSPQGRANEKLFFGSGTQLSVL.

The gene calls are TRBV5-6 and TRBJ2-1; 7 bases align to TRBD2. V lost 1 base and J lost 3; bases outside the gene matches: 1. The germline V gene encodes CDR1 SGHDT and CDR2 YYEEEE. The CDR3 has 14 amino acids. CDR3: CASSLSGNYNEQFF. The CDR3 bases are TGTGCCAGCAGCTTGAGCGGGAACTACAATGAGCAGTTCTTC.

This clone was seen only once. V is TRBV2 and J is TRBJ2-7, with 7 bases fitting TRBD2. Germline assignment: CDR1 SNHLY and CDR2 FYNNEI. V gave up 4 bases and J gave up 7 bases; unmatched junction bases: 7. The CDR3 spans 13 residues. The CDR3 DNA follows: TGTGCCAGCAGTGGTCGGGGGGAGCGGGAGCAGTACTTC. It encodes CASSGRGEREQYF.

The CDR3 region has the DNA TGTGCCAGCAGCTTAAGGAGGGCCGCCTACAATGAGCAGTTCTTC. This sequence encodes CASSLRRAAYNEQFF. The J gene is TRBJ2-1, the V gene TRBV7-8, with a weak D call TRBD2 (6 bases). This CDR3 has 15 amino acids. Germline CDR1 and CDR2: SGHVS and FQNEAQ. Trimming left V 2 bases short and J 2 bases short, with 10 bases between.

The V call is TRBV9, the J call TRBJ1-5; a weak D match, TRBD1 (5 bases). V dropped 0 bases and J dropped 7 bases, with 11 bases sitting between them. The germline V gene encodes CDR1 SGDLS and CDR2 YYNGEE. This CDR3 is built from 14 residues. The CDR3 loop is CASSVGVGAQPQHF. DNA for the CDR3: TGTGCCAGCAGCGTAGGGGTAGGGGCCCAGCCCCAGCATTTT. Combining the CDR3 with reference TRBV9 and TRBJ1-5 gives the whole variable domain DSGVTQTPKHLITATGQRVTLRCSPRSGDLSVYWYQQSLDQGLQFLIQYYNGEERAKGNILERFSAQQFPDLHSELNLSSLELGDSALYFCASSVGVGAQPQHFGDGTRLSIL.

The chain links TRBV6-5 to TRBJ1-2, with TRBD1 matching 7 bases. The CDR3 sequence is 13 residues long. With 5 bases clipped from V and 10 bases from J, the junction kept 10 bases outside the gene matches. CDR1 and CDR2 from the germline V gene are MNHEY and SVGAGI. This chain's CDR3 is CASSHDRVEVYTF. The DNA of the CDR3 is TGTGCCAGCAGTCACGACAGGGTTGAGGTCTACACCTTC.

J is TRBJ1-1 and V is TRBV29-1, with a weak D call TRBD1 (5 bases). Per germline, CDR1 SQVTM and CDR2 ANQGSEA. V was pared by 6 bases and J by 2 bases, with 19 bases between. CDR3 length: 15 amino acids. The CDR3 sequence is CSVATGGGLNTEAFF. Written as DNA, the CDR3 is TGCAGCGTCGCTACGGGGGGAGGCCTTAACACTGAAGCTTTCTTT.

The chain joins TRBV5-4 to TRBJ1-3; no reliable D call. The CDR3 extends over 14 amino acids. Germline V CDR1 and CDR2: SGHNT, YYREEE (reference sequence). The ends were cut back, 4 bases at V and 6 bases at J, with 14 bases in the middle. The CDR3 is CASSADAAQNTIYF. CDR3 in DNA: TGTGCCAGCAGCGCGGATGCAGCCCAAAACACCATATATTTT.

The rearrangement joins TRBV19 to TRBJ1-1, with 7 bases fitting TRBD1. The CDR3 is 16 amino acids. V lost 0 bases to trimming and J lost 6 bases; unmatched junction nucleotides: 10. Germline CDR1 reads LNHDA; CDR2 reads SQIVND (reference sequence). CDR3: CASSIDPFPTGPEAFF. CDR3 DNA sequence: TGTGCCAGTAGTATAGACCCCTTCCCGACAGGGCCTGAAGCTTTCTTT.

The chain carries TRBV19 and TRBJ1-2, with 8 bases identical to TRBD1. This CDR3 region has 16 residues. V lost 6 bases and J lost 6; bases outside the gene matches: 15. The V gene's germline CDR1 is LNHDA and CDR2 SQIVND (reference sequence). The CDR3 protein is CASREIDRRGPDGYTF. The DNA for the CDR3 is TGTGCCAGTAGGGAGATTGACCGCAGGGGGCCGGATGGCTACACCTTC.

This clone was seen just once. This rearrangement joins TRBV21-1 to TRBJ1-6. TRBV21-1 constitutes a pseudogene. The CDR3 is 17 residues long. The CDR3 loop is CARIPIGAGWDNSPLHF. The CDR3 nucleotides are TGTGCCCGAATTCCAATTGGGGCGGGGTGGGATAATTCACCCCTCCACTTT.

The gene calls are TRBV5-1 and TRBJ2-7; TRBD1 matches at 10 bases. The V and J ends lost 0 bases and 2 bases, in that order; junction bases with no gene match: 5. CDR3 size: 16 residues. CDR1 is SGHRS, CDR2 YFSETQ, per germline. The CDR3, as DNA: TGCGCCAGCAGCTTGGCCTTTGGACAGGGGGCCTACGAGCAGTACTTC. Its translation: CASSLAFGQGAYEQYF.

The gene calls are TRBV29-1 and TRBJ2-6; D is ambiguous. V was clipped by 4 bases and J by 6 bases, with 10 bases between them. The CDR3 contains 13 residues. The germline V gene has CDR1 SQVTM and CDR2 ANQGSEA. The CDR3 loop is CSVGSGLANVLTF. CDR3 sequence (DNA): TGCAGCGTTGGTTCAGGTTTGGCCAACGTCCTGACTTTC. The entire variable domain, with the rest obtained from reference TRBV29-1 and TRBJ2-6, is as follows: SAVISQKPSRDICQRGTSLTIQCQVDSQVTMMFWYRQQPGQSLTLIATANQGSEATYESGFVIDKFPISRPNLTFSTLTVSNMSPEDSSIYLCSVGSGLANVLTFGAGSRLTVL.

The chain recombines TRBV9 with TRBJ2-7; the D gene is possibly TRBD2 (6 bases). This CDR3 region has 13 residues. Germline lookup yields CDR1 SGDLS and CDR2 YYNGEE. V shed 0 bases and J shed 6 bases, with 10 bases lying between them. The CDR3 DNA follows: TGTGCCAGCAGCGTAGCGGCGGGAAGCGAGCAGTACTTC. It encodes CASSVAAGSEQYF. The variable domain in full, with the rest retrieved from reference TRBV9 and TRBJ2-7, is DSGVTQTPKHLITATGQRVTLRCSPRSGDLSVYWYQQSLDQGLQFLIQYYNGEERAKGNILERFSAQQFPDLHSELNLSSLELGDSALYFCASSVAAGSEQYFGPGTRLTVT.

The chain carries TRBV6-4 and TRBJ2-1; D possibly corresponds to TRBD2 (5 bases). Germline V gene data show CDR1 as MRHNA and CDR2 as SNTAGT. V was pared by 2 bases and J by 8 bases, with 10 bases between. The CDR3 totals 13 residues. Here the CDR3 DNA reads TGTGCCAGCAGTGACACGACTAAGGATGAGCAGTTCTTC. Translation gives CASSDTTKDEQFF.

CDR3 DNA sequence: TGTGCCAGCAGCTCTCTTCGGGGGGCCGGGGAGCTGTTTTTT. Its protein product is CASSSLRGAGELFF. V usage is TRBV7-2 and J usage is TRBJ2-2, with TRBD2 matching 7 bases. Germline values: CDR1 SGHTA, CDR2 FQGNSA. Trimming removed 4 bases from V and 6 bases from J; junction bases left unmatched: 5. The CDR3 extends over 14 amino acids.

J is TRBJ1-1 and V is TRBV5-1; the match to TRBD1 covers 7 bases. Unmatched junction bases numbered 8, after V lost 6 bases and J lost 3 bases. The germline gives CDR1 SGHRS, CDR2 YFSETQ. The CDR3 has 14 residues. Here the CDR3 DNA reads TGCGCCAGCAATCAAGGGGGCTGGGACACTGAAGCTTTCTTT. Translated: CASNQGGWDTEAFF.

This sequence joins TRBV6-5 and TRBJ1-1; 8 nucleotides match TRBD1. Germline trimming cut 3 bases from V and 5 bases from J; bases unmatched to any gene: 8. This CDR3 spans 15 amino acids. Germline CDR1 and CDR2: MNHEY and SVGAGI. CDR3 nucleotide sequence: TGTGCCAGCAGTTATCCCAGGGGGCGAAATACTGAAGCTTTCTTT. This encodes CASSYPRGRNTEAFF.

The chain is built from TRBV6-1 and TRBJ1-2; TRBD1 agrees at 11 bases. Per the germline V gene, CDR1 is MNHNS and CDR2 is SASEGT. There are 17 residues in the CDR3. Trimming removed 1 base from V and 5 bases from J; junction bases left unmatched: 9. CDR3 nucleotides: TGTGCCAGCAGTGAAGGAATTACCGGGACAGGGGGTTATGGCTACACCTTC. The encoded protein is CASSEGITGTGGYGYTF.